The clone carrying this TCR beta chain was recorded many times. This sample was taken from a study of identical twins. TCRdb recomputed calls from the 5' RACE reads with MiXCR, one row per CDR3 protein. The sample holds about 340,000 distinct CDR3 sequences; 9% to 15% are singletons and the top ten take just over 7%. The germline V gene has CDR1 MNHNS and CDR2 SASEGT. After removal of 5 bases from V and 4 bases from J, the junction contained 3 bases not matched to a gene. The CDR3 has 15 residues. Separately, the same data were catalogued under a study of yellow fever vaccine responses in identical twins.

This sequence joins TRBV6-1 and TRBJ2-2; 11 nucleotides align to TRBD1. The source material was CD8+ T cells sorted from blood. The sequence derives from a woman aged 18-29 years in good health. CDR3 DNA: TGTGCCAGCAGTCCCGGGACAGGGGGCACCGGGGAGCTGTTTTTT. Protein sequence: CASSPGTGGTGELFF.